This TCR beta chain was captured in a study of response to subunit inactivated influenza vaccine. General observations from the study: The authors proposed limited new T cell recruitment per seasonal influenza vaccination.

TCRdb re-called the RT-PCR reads with MiXCR, one entry per CDR3 protein. The table has 530,000 or so distinct CDR3 sequences, 14% seen once; the top ten hold approximately 12%. This clonotype was counted between two and nine times. Its target is unknown. The V end lost 7 bases, the J end lost 1 base, and 10 bases lay between the germline ends. The CDR3 loop spans 14 amino acids. The V gene's germline CDR1 is SEHNR and CDR2 FQNEAQ (reference sequence). The chain links TRBV7-9 to TRBJ2-2; no definite D call. The receptor was derived from a man aged 45-65 years who received an inactivated influenza vaccine. The sample in question was PBMCs from blood, obtained 11 to 12 days after vaccination. The CDR3, as DNA: TGTGCCAGCAAAGAAGACGGGAACACCGGGGAGCTGTTTTTT. The encoded protein is CASKEDGNTGELFF.